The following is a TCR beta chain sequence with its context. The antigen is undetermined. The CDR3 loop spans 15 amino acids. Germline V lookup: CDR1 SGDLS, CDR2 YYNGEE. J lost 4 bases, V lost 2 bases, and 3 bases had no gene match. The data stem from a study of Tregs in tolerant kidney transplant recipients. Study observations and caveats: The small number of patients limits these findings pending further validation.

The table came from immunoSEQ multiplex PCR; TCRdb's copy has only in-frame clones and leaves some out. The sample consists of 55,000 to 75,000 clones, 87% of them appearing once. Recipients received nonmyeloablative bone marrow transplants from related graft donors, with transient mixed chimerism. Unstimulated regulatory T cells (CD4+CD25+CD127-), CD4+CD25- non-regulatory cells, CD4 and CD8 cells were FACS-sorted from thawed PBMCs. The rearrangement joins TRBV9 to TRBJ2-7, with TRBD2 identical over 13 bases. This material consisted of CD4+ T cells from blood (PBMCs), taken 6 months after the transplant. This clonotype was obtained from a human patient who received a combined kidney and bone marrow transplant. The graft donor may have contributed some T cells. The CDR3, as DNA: TGTGCCAGCAGCGTGGGGACTAGCGGGAAGTACGAGCAGTACTTC. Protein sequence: CASSVGTSGKYEQYF.